Listed here are 6 T cell receptor beta chains from one sample, sequenced in a study of cytomegalovirus exposure and HLA in healthy donors. The assay was immunoSEQ multiplex PCR, and TCRdb's table has in-frame clones only and misses some. The table records 150,000 to 250,000 clones, about 79% of them present only once. Sequenced input: PBMCs. All receptors derive from a woman in her thirties in good health and CMV-seropositive.

This chain links TRBV6-5 with TRBJ2-3; no clear D gene. This CDR3 has 14 residues. With 3 bases removed from V and 6 bases from J, the gap between germline ends came to 13 bases. The germline gives CDR1 MNHEY, CDR2 SVGAGI. This chain's CDR3 is CASSYQLTRDTQYF. The DNA of the CDR3 is TGTGCCAGCAGTTATCAGTTGACTCGCGATACGCAGTATTTT.

Many counts were recorded for this clone. V and J are TRBV5-1 and TRBJ2-5; 7 bases are shared with TRBD1. V was pared by 4 bases and J by 4 bases, with 7 bases of the junction left unmatched. The CDR3 consists of 14 residues. Germline CDR1 and CDR2: SGHRS and YFSETQ. The DNA for the CDR3 is TGCGCCAGCAGCCGTGGGGCAGGGGGAGAGACCCAGTACTTC. It encodes CASSRGAGGETQYF.

The chain links TRBV5-1 to TRBJ2-7; possible D gene TRBD2, 6 bases. Per the germline V gene, CDR1 is SGHRS and CDR2 is YFSETQ. CDR3 length: 15 residues. Between the trimmed V and J ends, which lost 0 bases and 5 bases, there was a span of 15 bases. The CDR3 reads CASSLAGSGFDEQYF. The CDR3 bases are TGCGCCAGCAGCTTGGCAGGGAGCGGGTTTGACGAGCAGTACTTC.

The chain joins TRBV27 to TRBJ2-7, with D perhaps matching TRBD2 (5 bases). CDR1 MNHEY and CDR2 SMNVEV come from the germline V gene (reference sequence). The CDR3 runs 14 residues. V dropped 7 bases and J dropped 6 bases, with 19 bases sitting between them. As DNA, the CDR3 is TGTGCCAGCAATCCGGCGGCGGGTTTGGGCGAGCAGTACTTC. Translating gives CASNPAAGLGEQYF.

This chain joins TRBV18 and TRBJ1-2, with D perhaps matching TRBD1 (6 bases). V lost 2 bases and J 3 bases, leaving 16 bases between the germline ends. The CDR3 is 16 residues long. The germline CDR1 and CDR2 sequences are KGHSH and LQKENI. CDR3 amino acids: CASSPAGARADYGYTF. CDR3 in DNA: TGTGCCAGCTCACCAGCAGGGGCCCGCGCGGACTATGGCTACACCTTC.

This clone was found a few times. The rearrangement uses TRBV5-6 and TRBJ1-3; tentative D call: TRBD1 (5 bases). This CDR3 contains 15 residues. Trimming cost V 4 bases and J 4 bases, with 15 bases left between them. CDR1 is SGHDT and CDR2 is YYEEEE in the germline V gene. The CDR3 DNA follows: TGTGCCAGCAGCCCGGGGGGTATGCGAGGAAACACCATATATTTT. This translates into CASSPGGMRGNTIYF.